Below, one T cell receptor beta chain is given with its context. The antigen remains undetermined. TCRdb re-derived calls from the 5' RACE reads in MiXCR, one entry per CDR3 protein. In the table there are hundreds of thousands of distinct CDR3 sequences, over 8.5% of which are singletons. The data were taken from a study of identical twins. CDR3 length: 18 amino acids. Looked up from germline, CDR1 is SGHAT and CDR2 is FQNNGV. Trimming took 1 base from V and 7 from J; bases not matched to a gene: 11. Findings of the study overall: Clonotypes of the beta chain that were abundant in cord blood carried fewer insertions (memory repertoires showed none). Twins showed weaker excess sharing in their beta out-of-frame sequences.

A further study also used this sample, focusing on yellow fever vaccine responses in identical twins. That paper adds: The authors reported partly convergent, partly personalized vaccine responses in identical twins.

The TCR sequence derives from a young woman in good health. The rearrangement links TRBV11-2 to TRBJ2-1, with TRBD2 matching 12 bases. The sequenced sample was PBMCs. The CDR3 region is CASSLGSLAGGLKNEQFF. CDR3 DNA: TGTGCCAGCAGCTTAGGGTCCCTAGCGGGGGGGCTTAAAAATGAGCAGTTCTTC.